The sequence of this TCR gamma chain was determined in a study of Vδ1+ human thymocytes. Germline V gives CDR1 EGSNGY, CDR2 YDSYNSKV. Germline trimming cut 5 bases from V and 11 bases from J; bases unmatched to any gene: 9. The CDR3 extends over 11 amino acids. This clone was counted only a few times. Its antigen remains unknown. The template was reverse-transcribed extracted RNA. CDR3 amplicons came from multiplex PCR with pooled V-gene forward and constant-region reverse primers. TCRdb reran clone calling via CATT on the multiplex PCR reads. The repertoire holds some 37,000 gamma-chain clones, with 20% as singletons. The study, taken as a whole, reports: Unexpected Vdelta2 sequences could cause misinterpretation of bulk repertoire data. In the thymus, TRG and TRD repertoires looked highly polyclonal with Gaussian CDR3 lengths.

This sequence was found in a girl under three years old who had congenital heart surgery. V and J are TRGV2 and TRGJ1 or TRGJ2. The sample comprised Vdelta1+ gamma-delta thymocytes from the thymus. Subset here: FACS-sorted CD3+ TCRalphabeta- TCRVdelta1+ TCRVdelta2- thymocytes. CDR3 DNA: TGTGCCACCTGGGCGATATATGAGAAACTCTTT. This sequence encodes CATWAIYEKLF.